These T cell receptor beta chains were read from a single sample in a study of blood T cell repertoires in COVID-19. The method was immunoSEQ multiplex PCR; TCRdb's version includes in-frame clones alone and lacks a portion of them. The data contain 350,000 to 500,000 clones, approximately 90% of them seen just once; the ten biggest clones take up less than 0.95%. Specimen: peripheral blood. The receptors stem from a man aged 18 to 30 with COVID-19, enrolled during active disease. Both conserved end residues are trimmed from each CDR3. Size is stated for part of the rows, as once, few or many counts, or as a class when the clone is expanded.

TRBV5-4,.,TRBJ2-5,ASSLRTGETQY
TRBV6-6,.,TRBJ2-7,ASSTPSGGYYEQY
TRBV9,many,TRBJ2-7,ASSPRTQPSYEQY
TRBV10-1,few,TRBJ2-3,ASSPGGGRADTQY
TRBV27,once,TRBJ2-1,ASTQGGSNEQF
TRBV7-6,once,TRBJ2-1,ASSLTSGSFNEQF
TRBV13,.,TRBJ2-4,ASSLSGTQGARAKNIQY
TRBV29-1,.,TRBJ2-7,SVAPTSYEQY
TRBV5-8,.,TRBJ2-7,ASSIRDTDYEQY
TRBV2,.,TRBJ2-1,ANRAPSYNEQF
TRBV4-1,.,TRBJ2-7,ASSTGAEQY
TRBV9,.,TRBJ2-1,ASSESGLNEQF
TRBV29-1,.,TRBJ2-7,SGETGNEQY
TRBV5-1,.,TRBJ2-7,ASSPLTSGSYEQY
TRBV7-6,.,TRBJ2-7,ASSARGTSGTFSSYEQY
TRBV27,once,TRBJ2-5,ASSTQGKTQY
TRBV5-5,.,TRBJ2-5,ASSLAEGQETQY
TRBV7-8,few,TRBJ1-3,ASSSASYNSGNTIY
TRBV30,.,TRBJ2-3,AWSVGAGVGTDTQY
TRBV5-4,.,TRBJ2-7,ASSPGGTTSYEQY
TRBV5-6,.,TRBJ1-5,ASSRRSNQPQH
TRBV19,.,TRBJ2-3,ASSKPFGGGGTDTQY
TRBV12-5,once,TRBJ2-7,ASGLLTGNGEQY
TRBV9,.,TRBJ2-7,ASSVDLQTTKQY
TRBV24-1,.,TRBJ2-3,ATSDPTSGGSTDTQY
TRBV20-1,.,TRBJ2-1,SASSPLNEQF
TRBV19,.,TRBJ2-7,ASSTPGQQRTEQY
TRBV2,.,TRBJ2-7,AIGPPGFLLGYEQY
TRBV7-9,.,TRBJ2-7,ASSLAIGQGAGEQY
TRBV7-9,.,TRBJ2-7,ASSLAMRADEQY
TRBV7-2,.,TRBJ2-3,ASSQLGGSTDTQY
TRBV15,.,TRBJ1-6,ATSREPGQGINSPLH
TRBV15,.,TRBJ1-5,ATSDRRTVQPQH
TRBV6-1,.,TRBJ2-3,ASSDRGDTQY
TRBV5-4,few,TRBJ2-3,ASSSAGLAGGDGTDTQY
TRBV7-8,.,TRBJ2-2,ASSLDDGISRELF
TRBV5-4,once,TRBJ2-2,ASSFNVAGGLLDGELF
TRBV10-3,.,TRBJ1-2,AISAGQGAYGYT
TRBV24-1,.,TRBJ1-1,ATRPDRDNTEAF
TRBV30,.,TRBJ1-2,AWSPNSLANYGYT
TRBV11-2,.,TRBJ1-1,ASSPHRRLDTEAF
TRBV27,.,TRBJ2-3,ASSHPSGRMSDTQY
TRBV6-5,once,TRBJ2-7,ASSYRDREMYEQY
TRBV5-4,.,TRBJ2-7,ASSQRGLAGVYEQY
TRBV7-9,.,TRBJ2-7,ASSLAQGKTTYEQY
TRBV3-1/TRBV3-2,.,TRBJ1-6,ASSQGVGTGGNSPLH
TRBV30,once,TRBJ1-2,AWSAVGRNYGYT